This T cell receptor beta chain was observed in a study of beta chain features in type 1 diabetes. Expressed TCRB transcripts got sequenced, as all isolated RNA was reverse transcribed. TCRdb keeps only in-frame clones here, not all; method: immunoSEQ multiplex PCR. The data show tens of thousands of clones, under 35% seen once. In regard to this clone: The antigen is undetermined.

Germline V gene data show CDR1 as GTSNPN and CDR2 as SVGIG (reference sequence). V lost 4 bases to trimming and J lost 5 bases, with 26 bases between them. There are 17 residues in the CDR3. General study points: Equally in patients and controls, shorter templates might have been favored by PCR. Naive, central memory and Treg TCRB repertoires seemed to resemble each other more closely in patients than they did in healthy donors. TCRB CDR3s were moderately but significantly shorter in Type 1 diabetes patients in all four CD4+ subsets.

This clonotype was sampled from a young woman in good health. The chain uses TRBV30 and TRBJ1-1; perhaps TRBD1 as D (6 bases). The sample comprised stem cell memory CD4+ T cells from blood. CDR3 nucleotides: TGTGCCTGGACCCGAATGAGGGGGACAAGGGGGGGGACTGAAGCTTTCTTT. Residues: CAWTRMRGTRGGTEAFF.